The present TCR beta chain was sequenced within a study of Ad26.COV2.S vaccination and SARS-CoV-2 variants. Germline V gene data show CDR1 as SGHRS and CDR2 as YFSETQ. The V and J ends lost 4 bases and 0 bases respectively, with 14 bases between them. CDR3 length: 16 residues. Treatment specified: some 19 received Ad26.COV2.S at low or high dose, single or two shots; 5 received placebo; per-sample allocation not given. Collection of samples fell on day 63 after the first vaccine or placebo injection. Donation came from an adult in Boston who was aged 18-55 years. Clones were sequenced by immunoSEQ multiplex PCR, and TCRdb holds only the in-frame ones, with some missing. The data contain 300,000 to 450,000 clones, about 85% of them seen just once; the ten biggest clones take up around 3.3%.

The sample in question was peripheral blood, obtained in a trial of Ad26.COV2.S vaccine versus placebo. The sequence derives from a person aged 18-60 years who received the Ad26.COV2.S COVID-19 vaccine or a placebo. This chain uses TRBV5-1 with TRBJ2-1; a possible D gene is TRBD1 (5 bases). The CDR3 DNA reads as TGCGCCAGCAGCGCGGACATTACGAGCTCCTACAATGAGCAGTTCTTC. This gives the protein CASSADITSSYNEQFF.